This TCR beta chain came from a study of OX40 agonist ivuxolimab in advanced cancers. Here immunoSEQ multiplex PCR was the method, and the copy in TCRdb shows in-frame clones only, minus some. The sample shows approximately 80,000 clones, about nine tenths of them seen only once. Germline assignment: CDR1 SGHTA and CDR2 FQGNSA. V was clipped by 5 bases and J by 1 base, with 15 bases between them. The CDR3 totals 16 residues. The rearrangement uses TRBV7-2 and TRBJ1-3, with D possibly TRBD1 on 5 matching bases. The receptor comes from an adult with an advanced solid tumor such as melanoma, head and neck, liver or kidney cancer. Sequenced material: CD4+ or CD8+ T cells sorted from blood, taken in a trial of the OX40 agonist ivuxolimab. The CDR3 DNA reads as TGTGCCAGCAGCCAAATGGGGGTGTTTTCTGGAAACACCATATATTTT. Protein sequence: CASSQMGVFSGNTIYF.